This T cell receptor beta chain was documented in a study of blood T cell repertoires in COVID-19. Using immunoSEQ multiplex PCR, the repertoire was profiled, and TCRdb retains in-frame clones only, with some absent. Here the sample spans hundreds of thousands of clones, 75% to 95% being singletons. The CDR3 totals 14 residues. Trimming cost V 2 bases and J 7 bases; bases outside gene matches: 6. Germline values: CDR1 SGHTA, CDR2 FQGTGA. This TCR was sampled from a woman between 18 and 29 years old who had recovered from COVID-19. The V and J genes are TRBV7-3 and TRBJ2-5; 8 nucleotides agree with TRBD1. The sample taken for sequencing was PBMCs or T cells enriched from blood (not recorded which). In nucleotides, the CDR3 is TGTGCCAGCAGCTTATGGCCAGGGACAGGGACCCAGTACTTC. This sequence encodes CASSLWPGTGTQYF.